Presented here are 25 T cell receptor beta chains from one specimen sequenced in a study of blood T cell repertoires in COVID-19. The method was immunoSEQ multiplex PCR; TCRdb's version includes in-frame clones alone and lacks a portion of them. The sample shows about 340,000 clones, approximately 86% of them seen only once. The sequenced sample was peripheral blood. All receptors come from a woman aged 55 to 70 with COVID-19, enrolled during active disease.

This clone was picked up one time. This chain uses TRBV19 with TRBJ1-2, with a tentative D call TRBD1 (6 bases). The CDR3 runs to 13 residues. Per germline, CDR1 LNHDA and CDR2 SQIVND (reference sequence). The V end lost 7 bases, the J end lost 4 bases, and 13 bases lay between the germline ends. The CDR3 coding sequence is TGTGCCAGTAATTGGTTCAGGGGCTATGGCTACACCTTC. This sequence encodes CASNWFRGYGYTF.

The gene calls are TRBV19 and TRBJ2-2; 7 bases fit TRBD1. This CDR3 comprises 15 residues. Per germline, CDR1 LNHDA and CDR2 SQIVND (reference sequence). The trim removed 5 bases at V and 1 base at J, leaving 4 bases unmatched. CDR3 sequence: CASSPRTGNTGELFF. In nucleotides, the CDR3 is TGTGCCAGTAGTCCCAGGACAGGGAACACCGGGGAGCTGTTTTTT.

CDR3 in amino acids: CASSSTGESYNEQFF. The CDR3 region has the DNA TGTGCCAGCAGCTCCACTGGGGAGTCCTACAATGAGCAGTTCTTC. J is TRBJ2-1 and V is TRBV7-6; TRBD2 might be the D (5 bases). This CDR3 is built from 15 residues. Trimming left V 4 bases short and J 1 base short, with 11 bases between. Germline V gene lookup returns CDR1 SGHVS and CDR2 FNYEAQ.

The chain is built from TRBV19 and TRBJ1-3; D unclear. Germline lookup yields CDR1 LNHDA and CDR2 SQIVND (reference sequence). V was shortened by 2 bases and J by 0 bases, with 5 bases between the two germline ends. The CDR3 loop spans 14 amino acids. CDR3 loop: CASSIPRSGNTIYF. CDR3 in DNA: TGTGCCAGTAGTATACCCCGCTCTGGAAACACCATATATTTT. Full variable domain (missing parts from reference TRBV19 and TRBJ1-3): DGGITQSPKYLFRKEGQNVTLSCEQNLNHDAMYWYRQDPGQGLRLIYYSQIVNDFQKGDIAEGYSVSREKKESFPLTVTSAQKNPTAFYLCASSIPRSGNTIYFGEGSWLTVV.

The CDR3 spells CAGTGVTDTQYF. The CDR3 coding sequence is TGTGCCGGGACAGGGGTGACAGATACGCAGTATTTT. The gene calls are TRBV30 and TRBJ2-3; 10 bases fit TRBD1. V lost 8 bases, J lost 3 bases, and 2 bases stayed unmatched. The V gene's germline CDR1 is GTSNPN and CDR2 SVGIG (reference sequence). This CDR3 has 12 residues. Supplemented by reference TRBV30 and TRBJ2-3, the full variable domain reads SQTIHQWPATLVQPVGSPLSLECTVEGTSNPNLYWYRQAAGRGLQLLFYSVGIGQISSEVPQNLSASRPQDRQFILSSKKLLLSDSGFYLCAGTGVTDTQYFGPGTRLTVL.

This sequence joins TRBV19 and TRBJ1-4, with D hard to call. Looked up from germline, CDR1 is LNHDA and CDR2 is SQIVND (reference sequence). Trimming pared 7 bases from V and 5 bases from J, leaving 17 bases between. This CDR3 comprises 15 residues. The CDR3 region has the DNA TGTGCCAGTATGGAAGGGCCGCAGCGGAATGAAAAACTGTTTTTT. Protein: CASMEGPQRNEKLFF.

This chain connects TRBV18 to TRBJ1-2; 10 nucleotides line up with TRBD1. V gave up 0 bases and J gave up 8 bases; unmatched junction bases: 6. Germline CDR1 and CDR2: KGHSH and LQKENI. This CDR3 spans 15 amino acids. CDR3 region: CASSPPGTGVVGYTF. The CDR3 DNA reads TGTGCCAGCTCACCACCGGGGACAGGGGTTGTAGGCTACACCTTC. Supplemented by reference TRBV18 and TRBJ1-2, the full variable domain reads NAGVMQNPRHLVRRRGQEARLRCSPMKGHSHVYWYRQLPEEGLKFMVYLQKENIIDESGMPKERFSAEFPKEGPSILRIQQVVRGDSAAYFCASSPPGTGVVGYTFGSGTRLTVV.

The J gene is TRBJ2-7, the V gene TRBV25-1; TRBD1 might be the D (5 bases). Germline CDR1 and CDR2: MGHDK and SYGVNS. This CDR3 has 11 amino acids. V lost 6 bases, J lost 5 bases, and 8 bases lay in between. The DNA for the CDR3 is TGTGCCAGCAGCCAGGGAAACGAGCAGTACTTC. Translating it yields CASSQGNEQYF.

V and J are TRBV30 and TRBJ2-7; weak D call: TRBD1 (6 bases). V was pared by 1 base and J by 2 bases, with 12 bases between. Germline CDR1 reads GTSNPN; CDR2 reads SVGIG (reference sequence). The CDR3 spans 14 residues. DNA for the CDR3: TGTGCCTGGAGTGGAGGCAGGACAGCCTACGAGCAGTACTTC. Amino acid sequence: CAWSGGRTAYEQYF.

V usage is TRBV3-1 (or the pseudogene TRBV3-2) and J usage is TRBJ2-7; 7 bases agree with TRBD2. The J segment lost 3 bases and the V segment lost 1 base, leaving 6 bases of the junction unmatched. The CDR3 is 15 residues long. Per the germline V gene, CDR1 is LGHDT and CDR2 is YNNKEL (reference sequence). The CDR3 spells CASSQGGLAVYEQYF. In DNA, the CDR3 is TGTGCCAGCAGCCAAGGTGGGCTAGCGGTCTACGAGCAGTACTTC.

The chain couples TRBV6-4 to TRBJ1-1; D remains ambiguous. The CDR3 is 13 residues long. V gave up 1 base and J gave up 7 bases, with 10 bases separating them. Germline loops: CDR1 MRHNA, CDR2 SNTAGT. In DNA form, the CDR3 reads TGTGCCAGCAGTGACTATTCGGGGAGTGAAGCTTTCTTT. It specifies CASSDYSGSEAFF.

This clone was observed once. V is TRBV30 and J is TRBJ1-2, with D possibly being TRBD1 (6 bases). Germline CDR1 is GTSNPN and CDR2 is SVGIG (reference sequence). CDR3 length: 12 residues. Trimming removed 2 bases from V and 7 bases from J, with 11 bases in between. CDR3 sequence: CAWSQQGAGYTF. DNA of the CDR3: TGTGCCTGGAGTCAACAGGGCGCTGGCTACACCTTC.

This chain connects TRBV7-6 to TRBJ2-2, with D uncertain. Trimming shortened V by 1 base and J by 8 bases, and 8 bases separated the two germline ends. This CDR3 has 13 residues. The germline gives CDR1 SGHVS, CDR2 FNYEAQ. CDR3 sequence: CASSLGLGGELFF. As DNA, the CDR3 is TGTGCCAGCAGCTTAGGGCTCGGGGGGGAGCTGTTTTTT.

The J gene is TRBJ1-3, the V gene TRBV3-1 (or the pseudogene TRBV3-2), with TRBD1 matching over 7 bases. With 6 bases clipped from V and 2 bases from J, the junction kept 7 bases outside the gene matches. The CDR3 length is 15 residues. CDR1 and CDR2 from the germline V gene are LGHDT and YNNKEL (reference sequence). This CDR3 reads CASSPNRGTGNTIYF. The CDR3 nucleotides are TGTGCCAGCAGTCCGAACAGGGGTACTGGAAACACCATATATTTT.

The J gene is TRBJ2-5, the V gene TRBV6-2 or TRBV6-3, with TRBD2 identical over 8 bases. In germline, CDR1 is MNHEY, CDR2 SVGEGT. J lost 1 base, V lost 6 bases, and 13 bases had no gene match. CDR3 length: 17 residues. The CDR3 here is CASSQPPTSGPQETQYF. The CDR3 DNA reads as TGTGCCAGCAGCCAGCCCCCAACTAGCGGCCCCCAAGAGACCCAGTACTTC.

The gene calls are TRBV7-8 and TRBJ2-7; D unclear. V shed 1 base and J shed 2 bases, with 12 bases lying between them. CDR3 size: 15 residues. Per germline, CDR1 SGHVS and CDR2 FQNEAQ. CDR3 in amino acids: CASSLVSLLPYEQYF. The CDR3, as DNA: TGTGCCAGCAGCTTAGTGTCCCTTCTTCCCTACGAGCAGTACTTC.

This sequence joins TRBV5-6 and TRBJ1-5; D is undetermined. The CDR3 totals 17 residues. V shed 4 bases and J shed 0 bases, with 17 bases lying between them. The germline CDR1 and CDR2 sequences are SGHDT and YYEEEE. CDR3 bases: TGTGCCAGCAGCAAATCCCCGACTTCCAGTAGCAATCAGCCCCAGCATTTT. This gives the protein CASSKSPTSSSNQPQHF.

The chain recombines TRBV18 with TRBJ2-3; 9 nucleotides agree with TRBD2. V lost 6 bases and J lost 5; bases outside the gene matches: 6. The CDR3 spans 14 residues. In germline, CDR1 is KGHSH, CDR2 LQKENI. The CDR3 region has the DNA TGTGCCAGCTCTCGGGCGGGGGGGCAAGATACGCAGTATTTT. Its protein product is CASSRAGGQDTQYF.

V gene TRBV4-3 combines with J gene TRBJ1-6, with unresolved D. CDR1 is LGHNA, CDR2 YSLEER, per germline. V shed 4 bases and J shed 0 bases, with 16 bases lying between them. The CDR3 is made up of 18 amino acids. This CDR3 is CASSLQPVRTSYNSPLHF. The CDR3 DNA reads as TGCGCCAGCAGCCTCCAACCCGTCAGAACCTCCTATAATTCACCCCTCCACTTT.

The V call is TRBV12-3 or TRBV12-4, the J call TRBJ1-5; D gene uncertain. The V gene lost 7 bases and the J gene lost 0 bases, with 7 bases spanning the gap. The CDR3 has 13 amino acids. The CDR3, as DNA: TGTGCCAGCACCGTTAATAGCAATCAGCCCCAGCATTTT. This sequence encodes CASTVNSNQPQHF.

The CDR3 sequence: CASSPGQGYNEKLFF. DNA of the CDR3: TGTGCCAGCTCACCGGGACAGGGATACAATGAAAAACTGTTTTTT. The chain joins TRBV18 to TRBJ1-4; 9 positions agree with TRBD1. V was pared by 3 bases and J by 5 bases, with 4 bases of the junction left unmatched. This CDR3 is built from 15 residues. Germline V CDR1 and CDR2: KGHSH, LQKENI.

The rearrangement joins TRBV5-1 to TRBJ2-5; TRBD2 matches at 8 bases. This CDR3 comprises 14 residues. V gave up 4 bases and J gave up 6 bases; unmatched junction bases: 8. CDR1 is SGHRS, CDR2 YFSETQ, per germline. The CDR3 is CASSEDSGVQTQYF. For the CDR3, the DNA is TGCGCCAGCAGCGAGGATAGCGGGGTTCAGACCCAGTACTTC.

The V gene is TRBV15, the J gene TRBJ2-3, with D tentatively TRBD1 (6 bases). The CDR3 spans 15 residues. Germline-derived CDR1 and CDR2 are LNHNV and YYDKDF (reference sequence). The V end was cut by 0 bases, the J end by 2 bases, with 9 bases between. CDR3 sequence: CATSRDGQTTDTQYF. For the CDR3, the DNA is TGTGCCACCAGCAGAGATGGACAGACCACAGATACGCAGTATTTT.

The CDR3 here is CASRTTGQGDEKLFF. CDR3 nucleotides: TGTGCCAGCAGGACGACGGGACAGGGGGATGAAAAACTGTTTTTT. V gene TRBV5-4 combines with J gene TRBJ1-4, with TRBD1 matching over 11 bases. After removal of 5 bases from V and 6 bases from J, the junction contained 6 bases not matched to a gene. Germline CDR1 SGHNT, CDR2 YYREEE (reference sequence). The CDR3 is 15 amino acids.

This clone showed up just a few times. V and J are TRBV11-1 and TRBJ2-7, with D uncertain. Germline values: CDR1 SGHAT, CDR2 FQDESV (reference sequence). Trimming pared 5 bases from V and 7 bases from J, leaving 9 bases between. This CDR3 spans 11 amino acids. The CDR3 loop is CASSLTGEQYF. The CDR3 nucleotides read TGTGCCAGCAGCCTCACTGGTGAGCAGTACTTC.